Listed below are T cell receptor beta chains from one sample, sequenced in a study of cytomegalovirus exposure and HLA in healthy donors. Sequencing was performed with immunoSEQ multiplex PCR; in TCRdb, only in-frame clones are kept and a portion is missing. The sample records about 200,000 clones, around 83% being singletons. The sequencing sample was made of PBMCs. All receptors come from a woman aged 30 to 39 in good health and CMV-seropositive. The CDR3 runs from the conserved cysteine through the conserved F or W. Each record gives: D gene, J gene, clone size, V gene, CDR3 DNA, CDR3 protein. D genes are given only for firm matches. Size is stated for part of the rows, as once, few or many counts, or as a class when the clone is expanded.

>.|TRBJ2-5|once|TRBV6-1
TGTGCCAGCTACCCGAGGAGGACTTGGGAGACCCAGTACTTC
CASYPRRTWETQYF
>TRBD2|TRBJ2-3|.|TRBV2
TGTGCCAGCAGAATAGCGGGGAGCACAGATACGCAGTATTTT
CASRIAGSTDTQYF
>.|TRBJ1-4|.|TRBV2
TGTGCCAGCAGTAATTCAGGGTACGGAAAACTGTTTTTT
CASSNSGYGKLFF
>TRBD2|TRBJ2-7|.|TRBV28
TGTGCCAGCAGTTCTCCACTAGCGGGGTCCTACGAGCAGTACTTC
CASSSPLAGSYEQYF
>TRBD2|TRBJ2-1|.|TRBV13
TGTGCCAGCATCGGGCTAGCGGGAGGAGGAGAGCAGTTCTTC
CASIGLAGGGEQFF
>.|TRBJ1-2|.|TRBV19
TGTGCCAGTAGTACTCGACACGTTAGTGGCTACACCTTC
CASSTRHVSGYTF
>TRBD1|TRBJ1-2|.|TRBV29-1
TGCAGCGTTGTTGCGACAGGGGCTGACTATGGCTACACCTTC
CSVVATGADYGYTF
>.|TRBJ1-5|.|TRBV6-1
TGTGCCAGCAGTGAAGGGTCAGGGGTAAATCAGCCCCAGCATTTT
CASSEGSGVNQPQHF
>TRBD2|TRBJ2-1|once|TRBV29-1
TGCAGCGTTGAATTAGCGGGAGGTCCCTACAATGAGCAGTTCTTC
CSVELAGGPYNEQFF
>.|TRBJ1-1|.|TRBV6-1
TGTGCCAGCAGTGAAAACACATGGACTGAAGCTTTCTTT
CASSENTWTEAFF
>TRBD2|TRBJ2-7|.|TRBV5-1
TGCGCCAGCAGCTTGGAACTAGCGGGATACGAGCAGTACTTC
CASSLELAGYEQYF
>.|TRBJ1-1|.|TRBV27
TGTGCCAGCAGTTTATCCCCATACACTGAAGCTTTCTTT
CASSLSPYTEAFF
>TRBD1|TRBJ1-4|once|TRBV5-6
TGTGCCAGCAGCACCCGACAGGGGGATGAAAAACTGTTTTTT
CASSTRQGDEKLFF
>TRBD1|TRBJ1-5|.|TRBV27
TGTGCCAGCAGTTTGCGGGGACAGGGACAGCCCCAGCATTTT
CASSLRGQGQPQHF
>.|TRBJ1-5|.|TRBV30
TGTGCCTGGAGTTGGGTCAGCGGGAACGGGCCCCAGCATTTT
CAWSWVSGNGPQHF
>TRBD2|TRBJ2-7|.|TRBV6-5
TGTGCCAGCAGTTCCAGACTAGCGGACGAGCAGTACTTC
CASSSRLADEQYF
>.|TRBJ2-7|once|TRBV18
TGTGCCAGCTCACCAGAGTTCAGGATAAGCTCCTACGAGCAGTACTTC
CASSPEFRISSYEQYF
>TRBD2|TRBJ2-7|.|TRBV7-9
TGTGCCAGCAGCTTCCTAGCGGGAGAGGGGGTCTACGAGCAGTACTTC
CASSFLAGEGVYEQYF
>TRBD2|TRBJ2-5|once|TRBV6-5
TGTGCCAGCAGTACCCGGGAGGGCCGAGAGACCCAGTACTTC
CASSTREGRETQYF
>.|TRBJ2-3|.|TRBV18
TGTGCCAGCTCACCACCGGCTAGCGGCACAGATACGCAGTATTTT
CASSPPASGTDTQYF
>TRBD1|TRBJ1-4|.|TRBV5-1
TGCGCCAGCAGCTTCCTACAGGGGGCGGGTGGCGAAAAACTGTTTTTT
CASSFLQGAGGEKLFF
>.|TRBJ1-5|.|TRBV2
TGTGCCAGCAAGCGGGCGGATCATAGCAATCAGCCCCAGCATTTT
CASKRADHSNQPQHF
>.|TRBJ1-5|.|TRBV4-2
TGTGCCAGCAGCCAAGATTCAGGGGAAACGGGCCAGCCCCAGCATTTT
CASSQDSGETGQPQHF
>.|TRBJ2-7|.|TRBV19
TGTGCCAGTAGTGGCGGGTACGGCGGCGAGCAGTACTTC
CASSGGYGGEQYF
>.|TRBJ1-2|few|TRBV13
TGTGCCAGCAGCCCCTCGGGGTATGGCTACACCTTC
CASSPSGYGYTF
>TRBD1|TRBJ1-1|.|TRBV6-4
TGTGCCAGCAGTGATCAAGGGGGCTCAACAGCTTTCTTT
CASSDQGGSTAFF
>.|TRBJ2-3|.|TRBV5-1
TGCGCCAGCAGCCCCGGACAGACAAGCACAGATACGCAGTATTTT
CASSPGQTSTDTQYF
>TRBD2|TRBJ2-1|.|TRBV9
TGTGCCAGCAGCGTGTCTAGCGGGAGCCCCAAATCGAATGAGCAGTTCTTC
CASSVSSGSPKSNEQFF
>.|TRBJ1-4|.|TRBV5-1
TGCGCCAGCAGCTTAGAGCAGGGTTCTAATGAAAAACTGTTTTTT
CASSLEQGSNEKLFF
>TRBD2|TRBJ2-7|.|TRBV27
TGTGCCAGCAGTTCTCTAGCGGGAGCTACCTACGAGCAGTACTTC
CASSSLAGATYEQYF
>TRBD1|TRBJ1-1|few|TRBV5-1
TGCGCCAGCAGCTTTCCGGGGACAGGATTGAACACTGAAGCTTTCTTT
CASSFPGTGLNTEAFF